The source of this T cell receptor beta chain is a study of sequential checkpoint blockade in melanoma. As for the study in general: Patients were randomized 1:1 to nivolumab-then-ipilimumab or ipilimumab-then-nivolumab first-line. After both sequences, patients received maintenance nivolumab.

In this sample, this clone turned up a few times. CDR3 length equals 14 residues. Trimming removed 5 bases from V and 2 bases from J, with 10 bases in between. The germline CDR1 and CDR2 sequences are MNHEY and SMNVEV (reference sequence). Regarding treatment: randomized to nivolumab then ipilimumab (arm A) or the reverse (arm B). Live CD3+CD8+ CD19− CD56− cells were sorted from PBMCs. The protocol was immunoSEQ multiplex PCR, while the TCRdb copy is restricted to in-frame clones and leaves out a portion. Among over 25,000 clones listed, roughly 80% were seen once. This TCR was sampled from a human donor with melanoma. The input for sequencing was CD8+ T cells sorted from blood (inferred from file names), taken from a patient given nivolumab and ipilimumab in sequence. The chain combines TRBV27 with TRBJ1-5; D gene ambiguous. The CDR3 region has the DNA TGTGCCAGCAGTGCCCGGTTGGGCAATCAGCCCCAGCATTTT. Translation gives CASSARLGNQPQHF.